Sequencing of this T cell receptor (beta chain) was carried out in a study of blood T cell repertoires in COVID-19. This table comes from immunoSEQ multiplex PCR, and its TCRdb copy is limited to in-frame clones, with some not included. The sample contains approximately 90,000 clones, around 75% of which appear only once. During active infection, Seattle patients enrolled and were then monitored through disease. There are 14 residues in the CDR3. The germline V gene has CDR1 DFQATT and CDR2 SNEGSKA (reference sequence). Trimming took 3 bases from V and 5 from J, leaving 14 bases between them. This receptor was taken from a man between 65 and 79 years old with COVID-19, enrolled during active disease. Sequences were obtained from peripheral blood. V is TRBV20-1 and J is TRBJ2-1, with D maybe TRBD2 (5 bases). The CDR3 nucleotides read TGCAGTGCTAGTCAAAGCGGTTTAAACAATGAGCAGTTCTTC. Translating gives CSASQSGLNNEQFF.